The rows below give T cell receptor beta chains drawn from one sample of a study of blood T cell repertoires in COVID-19. TCRdb's table, derived via immunoSEQ multiplex PCR, lists solely in-frame clones and lacks some. The sample has over 250,000 clones, 86% seen once. The specimen sequenced was peripheral blood. Receptors originate from a man aged 35 to 55 who had recovered from COVID-19. CDR3s include the opening cysteine and the closing phenylalanine or tryptophan. A D gene is named only where the DNA matches it firmly.

D gene: TRBD1; J gene: TRBJ2-6; V gene: TRBV3-1/TRBV3-2; CDR3 protein: CASSRGTGGVSGANVLTF; CDR3 DNA: TGTGCCAGCAGCCGAGGGACAGGGGGTGTCTCTGGGGCCAACGTCCTGACTTTC
D gene: .; J gene: TRBJ2-1; V gene: TRBV7-5; CDR3 protein: CARSPTGGEQFF; CDR3 DNA: TGTGCCAGAAGCCCAACGGGGGGTGAGCAGTTCTTC
D gene: .; J gene: TRBJ1-2; V gene: TRBV30; CDR3 protein: CAWRTRARDGYTF; CDR3 DNA: TGTGCCTGGAGGACGAGGGCTAGGGATGGCTACACCTTC
D gene: .; J gene: TRBJ2-7; V gene: TRBV7-8; CDR3 protein: CASSLNWAAEQYF; CDR3 DNA: TGTGCCAGCAGCTTAAATTGGGCTGCCGAGCAGTACTTC
D gene: .; J gene: TRBJ1-2; V gene: TRBV15; CDR3 protein: CATSRPGQEWGYTF; CDR3 DNA: TGTGCCACCAGCAGACCGGGACAAGAGTGGGGTTACACCTTC
D gene: TRBD2; J gene: TRBJ2-1; V gene: TRBV3-1/TRBV3-2; CDR3 protein: CASSHPGTSGRSSYNEQFF; CDR3 DNA: TGTGCCAGCAGCCACCCCGGGACTAGCGGGCGAAGCTCCTACAATGAGCAGTTCTTC
D gene: TRBD1; J gene: TRBJ1-1; V gene: TRBV6-2/TRBV6-3; CDR3 protein: CASSFRTGIASEAFF; CDR3 DNA: TGTGCCAGCAGTTTCCGGACAGGTATTGCGTCGGAAGCTTTCTTT
D gene: TRBD2; J gene: TRBJ2-3; V gene: TRBV7-6; CDR3 protein: CASSLGGGLALSDTQYF; CDR3 DNA: TGTGCCAGCAGCTTAGGAGGAGGACTAGCTCTGAGCGATACGCAGTATTTT
D gene: .; J gene: TRBJ1-2; V gene: TRBV5-1; CDR3 protein: CASSSLPGHYGYTF; CDR3 DNA: TGCGCCAGCAGCTCCTTACCGGGACATTATGGCTACACCTTC
D gene: .; J gene: TRBJ2-7; V gene: TRBV30; CDR3 protein: CAWSVSGYEQYF; CDR3 DNA: TGTGCCTGGAGTGTATCCGGCTACGAGCAGTACTTC
D gene: .; J gene: TRBJ2-2; V gene: TRBV7-2; CDR3 protein: CASSHKRAVAGELFF; CDR3 DNA: TGTGCCAGCAGCCATAAGAGGGCTGTCGCCGGGGAGCTGTTTTTT